This T cell receptor (beta chain) was retrieved from a study of T cells after posttransplantation cyclophosphamide. Germline V gene sequence: CDR1 SGHDT, CDR2 YYEEEE. The CDR3 runs to 14 residues. Between the trimmed V and J ends, which lost 0 bases and 2 bases, there was a span of 9 bases. The data were produced by immunoSEQ multiplex PCR, yet TCRdb's version contains in-frame clones alone and is incomplete. The record shows tens of thousands of clones for this sample, with no singletons present. Points from the study as a whole: Blood and skin or GI T cell repertoires showed limited TRB overlap.

This clone has a count of ten or more. Its antigen remains unknown. This rearrangement joins TRBV5-6 to TRBJ2-7; D might be TRBD2 (6 bases). The sequenced sample was PBMCs. The receptor was isolated from a man in his forties or fifties in good health, CMV-negative, and a related stem cell transplant donor. The CDR3 here is CASSLGGDPYEQYF. In nucleotides, the CDR3 is TGTGCCAGCAGCTTGGGGGGGGATCCCTACGAGCAGTACTTC. The entire variable domain, with the rest obtained from reference TRBV5-6 and TRBJ2-7, is as follows: DAGVTQSPTHLIKTRGQQVTLRCSPKSGHDTVSWYQQALGQGPQFIFQYYEEEERQRGNFPDRFSGHQFPNYSSELNVNALLLGDSALYLCASSLGGDPYEQYFGPGTRLTVT.